The source of this TCR beta chain is a study of cytomegalovirus exposure and HLA in healthy donors. Study-wide results and limits: It was 150 to 200 TCR beta chains that were listed as cytomegalovirus-associated. More clonal expansion characterized HLA-associated TCR beta chains than equally common others in a later analysis.

Germline assignment: CDR1 PRHDT and CDR2 FYEKMQ (reference sequence). CDR3 length: 13 amino acids. Trimming took off 6 bases at V and 3 bases at J, with 10 bases between the two ends. The sample holds a few counts of this clone. The antigen is unknown. Both 60 Vbeta primers and 13 Jbeta primers went into the PCR. Sequencing was performed with immunoSEQ multiplex PCR; in TCRdb, only in-frame clones are kept and a portion is missing. This table has 150,000 to 250,000 clones, 75% to 85% appearing once. Sample: PBMCs. This receptor was obtained from a woman in her forties or fifties in good health and CMV-seropositive. The chain links TRBV13 to TRBJ2-3; a possible D gene is TRBD2 (6 bases). The CDR3 is CASRVAGTDTQYF. The CDR3 bases are TGTGCCAGCAGGGTGGCGGGGACAGATACGCAGTATTTT.